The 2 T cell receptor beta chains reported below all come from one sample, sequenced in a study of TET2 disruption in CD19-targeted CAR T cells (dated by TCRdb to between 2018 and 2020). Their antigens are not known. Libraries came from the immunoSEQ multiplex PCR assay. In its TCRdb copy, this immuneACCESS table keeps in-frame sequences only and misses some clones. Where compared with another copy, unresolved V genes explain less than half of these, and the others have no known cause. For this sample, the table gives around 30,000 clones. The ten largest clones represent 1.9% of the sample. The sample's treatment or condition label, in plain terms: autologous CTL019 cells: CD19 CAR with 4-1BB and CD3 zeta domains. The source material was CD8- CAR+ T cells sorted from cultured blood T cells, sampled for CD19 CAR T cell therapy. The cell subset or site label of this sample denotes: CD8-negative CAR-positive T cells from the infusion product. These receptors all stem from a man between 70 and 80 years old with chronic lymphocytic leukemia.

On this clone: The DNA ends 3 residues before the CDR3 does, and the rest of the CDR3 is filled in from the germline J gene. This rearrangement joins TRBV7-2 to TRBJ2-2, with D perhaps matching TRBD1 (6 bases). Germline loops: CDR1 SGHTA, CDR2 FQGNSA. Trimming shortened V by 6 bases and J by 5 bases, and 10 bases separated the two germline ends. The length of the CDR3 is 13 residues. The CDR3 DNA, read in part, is TGTGCCAGCAGGCCACAGGGAACCGGGGAG. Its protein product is CASRPQGTGE. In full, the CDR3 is CASRPQGTGELFF.

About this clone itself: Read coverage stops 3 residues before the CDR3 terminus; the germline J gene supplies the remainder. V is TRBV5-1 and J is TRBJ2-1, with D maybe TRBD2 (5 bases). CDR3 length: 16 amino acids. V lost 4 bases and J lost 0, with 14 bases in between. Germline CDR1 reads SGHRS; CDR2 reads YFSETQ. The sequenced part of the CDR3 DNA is TGCGCCAGCAGCCCGGGGTTTGGCGACTCCTACAATGAG. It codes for CASSPGFGDSYNE. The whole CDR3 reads CASSPGFGDSYNEQFF.